This T cell receptor beta chain was obtained from a study of CD8 T cells in Susac syndrome (dated by TCRdb to the late 2010s). With respect to the entire study: The study used repertoire sequencing to test whether antigen drove CD8+ T cell activation and differentiation in Susac syndrome. The clonality of the CD8+ T cell repertoire was compared across 12 healthy donors, about 14 Susac syndrome patients and about 16 multiple sclerosis patients.

On the study overall, not on this receptor specifically: The study acknowledged that relatively few individuals were included in the TCR sequencing and HLA analysis.

RNA was extracted using the RNeasy kit, and about 0.45 to 1 ug of the RNA was reverse transcribed with random hexamers. The immunoSEQ multiplex PCR assay, which covers 54 Vbeta and 13 Jbeta segments, was used to amplify TCR beta CDR3 regions. PCR amplification bias was corrected by using a synthetic template baseline for primer optimization and computational correction. On the authors' methods: Reads were assigned to V, D and J genes according to IMGT and analyzed in immunoSEQ Analyzer, with only productive sequences retained. To calculate clonality, Shannon entropy was normalized by log2 of the number of productive unique sequences and then subtracted from one. Public and private clones were assessed among the 100 most prevalent clones of each patient and control. Clones were defined as Susac-specific when absent from the healthy and MS cohorts, from about 1,100 published viral clones and from other ImmuneACCESS disease sequences. The public sequencing data were trimmed at Q25 with fastp and processed into clonotypes with MiXCR by TCRdb, which kept only in-frame beta chains. When rows share a CDR3 protein, they turn into one entry using the most common DNA and genes. It is TCRdb's table, rather than the study itself, that gives the V and J calls and clone size. The sample table records about 300,000 distinct CDR3 sequences; approximately 84% of these occur just once. The leading ten clones occupy around 0.11% of the sample.

Peripheral blood CD8+ and CD4+ T cells from healthy donors, Susac syndrome patients and multiple sclerosis patients were profiled using high-throughput TCR beta sequencing. Treatment-naive patients with stable or active relapsing-remitting disease fulfilling revised McDonald criteria were used as multiple sclerosis controls. CD8+ TEMRA cells were enriched by FACS, while bulk CD8+ and CD4+ T cells were purified by magnetic negative isolation. Blood was drawn into EDTA tubes, processed within 24 hours, and PBMCs were isolated by density gradient centrifugation. PBMCs intended for TCR sequencing were frozen in liquid nitrogen and were later thawed in a 37 degrees C water bath. A purity of at least 90% was achieved for sorted or isolated CD4+, CD8+ and CD8+ TEMRA cells. The CDR3 numbers 14 residues from cysteine through phenylalanine. Solely the CDR3 DNA is kept, with 42 bases framed from the first base. Here V drops 4 bases and J drops 3 bases, and the junction holds 6 bases not matched to any gene. According to the germline V gene (reference sequence), CDR1 reads LGHDT and CDR2 reads YNNKEL.

Concerning this clonotype: Its specific antigen is unknown. No much larger clonotype is one base removed from it; base qualities were not supplied.

The rearranged chain carries TRBV3-1 and TRBJ2-7; a stretch of 7 junction bases matches TRBD1. The TCR was taken from a human donor with multiple sclerosis. Sequencing was carried out using CD8+ T cells from PBMCs. DNA sequence: TGTGCCAGCAGCCGGGACAGTAAAATCTACGAGCAGTACTTC. It encodes CASSRDSKIYEQYF.